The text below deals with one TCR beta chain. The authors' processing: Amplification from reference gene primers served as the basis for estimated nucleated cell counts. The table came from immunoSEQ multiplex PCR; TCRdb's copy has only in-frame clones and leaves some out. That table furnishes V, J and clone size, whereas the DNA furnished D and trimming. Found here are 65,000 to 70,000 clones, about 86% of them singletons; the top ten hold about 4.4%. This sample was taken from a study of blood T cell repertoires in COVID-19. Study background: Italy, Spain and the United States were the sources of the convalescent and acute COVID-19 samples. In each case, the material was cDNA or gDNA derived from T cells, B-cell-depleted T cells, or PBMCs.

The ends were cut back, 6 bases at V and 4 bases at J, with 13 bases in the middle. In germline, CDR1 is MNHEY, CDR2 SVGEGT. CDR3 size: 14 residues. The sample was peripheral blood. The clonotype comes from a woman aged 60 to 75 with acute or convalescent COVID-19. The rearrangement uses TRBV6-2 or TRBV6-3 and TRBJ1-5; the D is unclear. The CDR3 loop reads CASSLSLENQPQHF. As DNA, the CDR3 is TGTGCCAGCAGCCTCTCGCTTGAGAATCAGCCCCAGCATTTT.